This T cell receptor beta chain was recorded in a study of STAT5B mutations in CD4+ large granular lymphocyte leukemia. In the original workflow: A productive frequency of 2.59 x 10-5 was the lowest detectable. The repertoire was sequenced with immunoSEQ multiplex PCR; TCRdb's copy has only in-frame clones and lacks some. Clonal size and the V and J genes are those of that table, whereas D and trimming came from the DNA. This sample has 25,000 to 40,000 clones, with about 74% found just once. Germline lookup yields CDR1 SGHTA and CDR2 FQGNSA. V was clipped by 2 bases and J by 1 base, with 5 bases between them. This CDR3 comprises 14 residues. Notes on the study in general: 8/27 top patient clones versus 2/35 control clones were TRBV06-family.

This clone showed up just a few times. The target antigen is unknown. The V call is TRBV7-2, the J call TRBJ2-2, with D possibly TRBD1 on 5 matching bases. Sequenced material: CD4+ T cells from blood buffy coats. This TCR was recovered from a human donor in good health. Here the CDR3 DNA reads TGTGCCAGCAGCTTACAGGGGAACACCGGGGAGCTGTTTTTT. It yields the protein CASSLQGNTGELFF.